This T cell receptor beta chain was captured in a study of blood T cell repertoires in COVID-19. The data were produced by immunoSEQ multiplex PCR, yet TCRdb's version contains in-frame clones alone and is incomplete. The repertoire holds roughly 120,000 clones, with about 85% as singletons. The CDR3 spans 18 residues. J was trimmed by 6 bases and V by 1 base; bases with no gene match: 12. Germline V gene lookup returns CDR1 LGHNA and CDR2 YNFKEQ. This rearrangement joins TRBV4-2 to TRBJ2-2; 9 nucleotides match TRBD2. This TCR was sampled from a human donor in a cohort sampled during active COVID-19. The sample taken for sequencing was peripheral blood. The CDR3 DNA follows: TGTGCCAGCAGCCAAGGGGGTAGCGGGAGCTCGTCGGCCGGGGAGCTGTTTTTT. Protein sequence: CASSQGGSGSSSAGELFF.